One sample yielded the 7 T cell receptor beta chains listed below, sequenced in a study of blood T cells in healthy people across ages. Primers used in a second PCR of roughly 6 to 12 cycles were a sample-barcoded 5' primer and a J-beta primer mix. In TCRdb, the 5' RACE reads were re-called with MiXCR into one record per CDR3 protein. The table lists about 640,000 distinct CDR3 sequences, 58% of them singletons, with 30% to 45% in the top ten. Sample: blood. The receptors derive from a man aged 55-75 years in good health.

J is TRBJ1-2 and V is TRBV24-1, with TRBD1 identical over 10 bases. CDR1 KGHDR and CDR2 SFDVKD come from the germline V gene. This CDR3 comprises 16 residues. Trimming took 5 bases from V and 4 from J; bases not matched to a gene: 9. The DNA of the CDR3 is TGTGCCACCAGTGCCCCACCGGGACAGGGGTCCTATGGCTACACCTTC. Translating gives CATSAPPGQGSYGYTF.

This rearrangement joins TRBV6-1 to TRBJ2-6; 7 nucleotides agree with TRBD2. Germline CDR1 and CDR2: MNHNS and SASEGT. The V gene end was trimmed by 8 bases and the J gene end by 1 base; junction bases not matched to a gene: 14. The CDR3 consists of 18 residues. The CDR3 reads CASESGASFISGANVLTF. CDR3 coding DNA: TGTGCCAGCGAGAGCGGGGCCTCCTTTATTTCTGGGGCCAACGTCCTGACTTTC.

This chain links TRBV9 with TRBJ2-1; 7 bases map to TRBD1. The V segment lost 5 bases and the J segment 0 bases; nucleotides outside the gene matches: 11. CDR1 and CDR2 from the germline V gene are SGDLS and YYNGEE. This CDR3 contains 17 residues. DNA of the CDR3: TGTGCCAGCAGACAGTGGTCCGGGACAGACTCCTACAATGAGCAGTTCTTC. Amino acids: CASRQWSGTDSYNEQFF.

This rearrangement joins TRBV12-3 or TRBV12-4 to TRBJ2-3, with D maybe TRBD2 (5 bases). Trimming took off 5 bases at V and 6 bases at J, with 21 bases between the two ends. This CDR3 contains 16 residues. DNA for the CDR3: TGTGCCAGCAGTCCATACCCCGGGATTTACCTGGATACGCAGTATTTT. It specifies CASSPYPGIYLDTQYF.

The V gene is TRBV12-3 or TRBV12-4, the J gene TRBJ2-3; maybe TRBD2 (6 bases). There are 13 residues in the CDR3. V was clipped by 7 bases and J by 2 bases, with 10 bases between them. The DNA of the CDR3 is TGTGCCAGCATCCGCGGGGCCACAGATACGCAGTATTTT. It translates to CASIRGATDTQYF.

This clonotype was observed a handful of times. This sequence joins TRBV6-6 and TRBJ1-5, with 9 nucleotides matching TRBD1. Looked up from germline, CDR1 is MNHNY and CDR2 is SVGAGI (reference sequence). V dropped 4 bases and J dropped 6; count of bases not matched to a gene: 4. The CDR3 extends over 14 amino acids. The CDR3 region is CASSLTGGSQPQHF. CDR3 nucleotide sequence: TGTGCCAGCAGTTTAACAGGGGGCAGTCAGCCCCAGCATTTT.

CDR3 region: CASSRRGLAGGLETQYF. CDR3 coding DNA: TGTGCCAGCAGCCGACGAGGACTAGCGGGGGGGCTAGAGACCCAGTACTTC. This chain connects TRBV3-1 to TRBJ2-7; 15 nucleotides match TRBD2. The end of the DNA aligns better with TRBJ2-5, so the J call may be wrong. Germline loops: CDR1 LGHDT, CDR2 YNNKEL (reference sequence). The CDR3 contains 17 residues.